These 4 T cell receptor beta chains share one sample of origin, sequenced in a study of cytomegalovirus exposure and HLA in healthy donors. Clones were read by immunoSEQ multiplex PCR, and TCRdb kept only the in-frame ones, dropping some. The table has about 200,000 clones, around 88% seen once. What was sequenced was PBMCs. The source is a woman aged 18-29 years in good health and CMV-seronegative.

The genes are TRBV4-1 and TRBJ2-7; 8 nucleotides agree with TRBD2. The V segment lost 4 bases and the J segment 4 bases; nucleotides outside the gene matches: 3. Germline CDR1 MGHRA, CDR2 YSYEKL. CDR3 length: 13 residues. The CDR3 reads CASSPREGYEQYF. The CDR3 region has the DNA TGCGCCAGCAGCCCTCGGGAGGGATACGAGCAGTACTTC.

V is TRBV5-4 and J is TRBJ1-1, with 7 bases aligning to TRBD1. Germline V gene sequence: CDR1 SGHNT, CDR2 YYREEE (reference sequence). The CDR3 spans 12 residues. With 4 bases clipped from V and 8 bases from J, the junction kept 5 bases outside the gene matches. CDR3 DNA: TGTGCCAGCAGCCAGAGGGACAGAGAAGCTTTCTTT. Protein: CASSQRDREAFF.

The CDR3 DNA reads TGTGCCAGCCAGCCAACGTTCGGATCTAGGGCTTTCTTT. Protein sequence: CASQPTFGSRAFF. The chain employs TRBV14 and TRBJ1-1; D gene uncertain. Trimming took off 8 bases at V and 11 bases at J, with 21 bases between the two ends. The CDR3 has 13 amino acids. From germline, CDR1 is SGHDN and CDR2 FVKESK.

V is TRBV7-6 and J is TRBJ2-1; TRBD2 aligns across 7 bases. Germline assignment: CDR1 SGHVS and CDR2 FNYEAQ. With V trimmed by 2 bases and J by 0 bases, 10 bases remained unmatched. This CDR3 is built from 18 residues. This CDR3 reads CASSLRLAELSSYNEQFF. CDR3 nucleotide sequence: TGTGCCAGCAGCTTAAGGCTAGCGGAGCTGAGCTCCTACAATGAGCAGTTCTTC.